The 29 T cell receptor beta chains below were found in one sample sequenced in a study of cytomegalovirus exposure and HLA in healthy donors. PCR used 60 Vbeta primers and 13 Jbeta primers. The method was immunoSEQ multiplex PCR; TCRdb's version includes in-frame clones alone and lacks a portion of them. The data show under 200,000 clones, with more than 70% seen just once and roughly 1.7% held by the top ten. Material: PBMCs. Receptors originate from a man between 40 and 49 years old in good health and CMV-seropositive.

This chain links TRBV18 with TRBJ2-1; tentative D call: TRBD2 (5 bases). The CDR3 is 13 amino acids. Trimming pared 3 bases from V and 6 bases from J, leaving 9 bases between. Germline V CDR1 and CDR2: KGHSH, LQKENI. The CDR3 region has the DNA TGTGCCAGCTCACCCTACGGGATCAATGAGCAGTTCTTC. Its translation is CASSPYGINEQFF.

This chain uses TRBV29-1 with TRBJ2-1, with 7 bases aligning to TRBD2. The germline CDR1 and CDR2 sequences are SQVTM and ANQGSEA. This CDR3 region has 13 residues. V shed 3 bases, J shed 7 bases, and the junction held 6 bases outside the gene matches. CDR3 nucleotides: TGCAGCGTTGATCGGCTAGCGGCTAATGAGCAGTTCTTC. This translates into CSVDRLAANEQFF.

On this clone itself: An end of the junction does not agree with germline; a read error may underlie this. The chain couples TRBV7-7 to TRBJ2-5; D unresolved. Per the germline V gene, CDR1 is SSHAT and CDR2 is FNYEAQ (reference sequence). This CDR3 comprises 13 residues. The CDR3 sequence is CASSLGYQETQYF. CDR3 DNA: TGTGCTAGCAGCTTAGGCTATCAAGAGACCCAGTACTTC.

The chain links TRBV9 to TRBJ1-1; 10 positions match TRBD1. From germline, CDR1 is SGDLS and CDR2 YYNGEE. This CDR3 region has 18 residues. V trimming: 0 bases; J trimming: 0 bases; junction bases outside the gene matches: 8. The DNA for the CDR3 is TGTGCCAGCAGCGTAGGGGGGACAGGGGCGAACATGAACACTGAAGCTTTCTTT. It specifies CASSVGGTGANMNTEAFF.

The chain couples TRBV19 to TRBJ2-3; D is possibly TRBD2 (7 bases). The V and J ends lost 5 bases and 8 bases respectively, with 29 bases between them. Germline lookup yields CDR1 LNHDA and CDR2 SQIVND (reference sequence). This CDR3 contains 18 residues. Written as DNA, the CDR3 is TGTGCCAGTAGTCTCGCCTATGAGGCGGGGGCTCGGTTTGGTACGCAGTATTTT. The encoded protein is CASSLAYEAGARFGTQYF. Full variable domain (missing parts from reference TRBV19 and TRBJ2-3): DGGITQSPKYLFRKEGQNVTLSCEQNLNHDAMYWYRQDPGQGLRLIYYSQIVNDFQKGDIAEGYSVSREKKESFPLTVTSAQKNPTAFYLCASSLAYEAGARFGTQYFGPGTRLTVL.

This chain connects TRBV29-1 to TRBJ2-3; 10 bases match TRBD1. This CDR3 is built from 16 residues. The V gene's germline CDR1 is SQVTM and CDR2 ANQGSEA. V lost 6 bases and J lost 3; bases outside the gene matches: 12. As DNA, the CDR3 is TGCAGCGTCTTCGTTAGACAGGGGGCCCTAACAGATACGCAGTATTTT. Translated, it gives CSVFVRQGALTDTQYF.

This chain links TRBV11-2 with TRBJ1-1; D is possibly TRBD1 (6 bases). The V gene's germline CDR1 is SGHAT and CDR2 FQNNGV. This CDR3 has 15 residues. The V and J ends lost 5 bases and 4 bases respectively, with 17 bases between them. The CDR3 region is CASSQGIRVGTEAFF. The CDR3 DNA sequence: TGTGCCAGCAGCCAGGGGATCCGGGTTGGCACTGAAGCTTTCTTT.

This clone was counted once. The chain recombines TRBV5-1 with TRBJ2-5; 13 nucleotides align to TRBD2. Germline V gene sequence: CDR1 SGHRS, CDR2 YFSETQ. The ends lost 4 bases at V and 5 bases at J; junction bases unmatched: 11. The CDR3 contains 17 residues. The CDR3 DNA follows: TGCGCCAGCAGCCTTTACGGACTAGCGGGAGTGTCGGAGACCCAGTACTTC. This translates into CASSLYGLAGVSETQYF.

CDR3 nucleotides: TGTGCCAGCAGCTCCACCCAAGCGGGGCGGGGAGAGACCCAGTACTTC. It yields the protein CASSSTQAGRGETQYF. The J gene is TRBJ2-5, the V gene TRBV7-8, with 7 bases fitting TRBD2. The ends lost 4 bases at V and 4 bases at J; junction bases unmatched: 12. The germline V gene encodes CDR1 SGHVS and CDR2 FQNEAQ. The CDR3 runs 16 residues.

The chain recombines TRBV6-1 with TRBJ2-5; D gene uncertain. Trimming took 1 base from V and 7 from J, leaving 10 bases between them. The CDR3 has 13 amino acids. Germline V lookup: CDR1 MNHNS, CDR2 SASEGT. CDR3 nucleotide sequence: TGTGCCAGCAGTGAAGTGGCTACGGGGACCCAGTACTTC. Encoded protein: CASSEVATGTQYF.

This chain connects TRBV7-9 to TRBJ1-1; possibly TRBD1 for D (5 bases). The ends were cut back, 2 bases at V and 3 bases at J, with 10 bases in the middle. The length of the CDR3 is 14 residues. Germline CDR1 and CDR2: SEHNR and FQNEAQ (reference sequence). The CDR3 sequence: CASSLPVGDTEAFF. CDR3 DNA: TGTGCCAGCAGCTTACCGGTAGGGGACACTGAAGCTTTCTTT.

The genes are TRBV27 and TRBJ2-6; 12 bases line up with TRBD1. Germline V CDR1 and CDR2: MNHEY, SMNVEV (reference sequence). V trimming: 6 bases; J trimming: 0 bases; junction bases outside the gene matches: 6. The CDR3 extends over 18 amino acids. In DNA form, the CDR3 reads TGTGCCAGCAGCCCGCGGGACAGGGGGCTCTCTGGGGCCAACGTCCTGACTTTC. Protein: CASSPRDRGLSGANVLTF.

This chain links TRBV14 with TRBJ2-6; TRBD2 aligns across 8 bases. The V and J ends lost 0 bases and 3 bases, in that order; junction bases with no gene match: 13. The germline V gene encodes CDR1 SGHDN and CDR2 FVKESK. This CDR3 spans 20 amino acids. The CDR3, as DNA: TGTGCCAGCAGCCAAGATTCGGGACGGGAGGGTAGAGTTGGGGCCAACGTCCTGACTTTC. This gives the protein CASSQDSGREGRVGANVLTF.

The CDR3 is CASSLYLQNEQFF. The CDR3 bases are TGTGCCAGCAGTTTATATCTCCAGAATGAGCAGTTCTTC. The genes are TRBV27 and TRBJ2-1; no definite D call. V was cut by 1 base and J by 7 bases, with 8 bases left in between. CDR3 length: 13 residues. The V gene's germline CDR1 is MNHEY and CDR2 SMNVEV (reference sequence).

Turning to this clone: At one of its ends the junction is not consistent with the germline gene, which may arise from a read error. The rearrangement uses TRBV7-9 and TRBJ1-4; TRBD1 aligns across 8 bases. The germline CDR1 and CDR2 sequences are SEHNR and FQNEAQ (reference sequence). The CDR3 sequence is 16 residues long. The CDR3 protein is CSSSSWTGKINEKLFF. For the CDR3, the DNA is TGTTCCAGCAGCTCATGGACAGGGAAAATAAATGAAAAACTGTTTTTT.

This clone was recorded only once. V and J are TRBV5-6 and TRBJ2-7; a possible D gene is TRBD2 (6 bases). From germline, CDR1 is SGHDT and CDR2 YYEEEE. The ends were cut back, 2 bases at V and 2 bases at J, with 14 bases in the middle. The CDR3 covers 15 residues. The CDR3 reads CASSFTGRRTYEQYF. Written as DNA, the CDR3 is TGTGCCAGCAGCTTCACCGGGAGAAGGACCTACGAGCAGTACTTC. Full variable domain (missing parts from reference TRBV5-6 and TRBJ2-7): DAGVTQSPTHLIKTRGQQVTLRCSPKSGHDTVSWYQQALGQGPQFIFQYYEEEERQRGNFPDRFSGHQFPNYSSELNVNALLLGDSALYLCASSFTGRRTYEQYFGPGTRLTVT.

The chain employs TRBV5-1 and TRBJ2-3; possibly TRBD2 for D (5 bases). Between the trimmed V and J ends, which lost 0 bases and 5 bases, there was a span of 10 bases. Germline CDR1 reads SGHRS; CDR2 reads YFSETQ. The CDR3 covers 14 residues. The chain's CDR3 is CASSLAKAGDTQYF. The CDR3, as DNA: TGCGCCAGCAGCTTGGCCAAGGCGGGAGATACGCAGTATTTT.

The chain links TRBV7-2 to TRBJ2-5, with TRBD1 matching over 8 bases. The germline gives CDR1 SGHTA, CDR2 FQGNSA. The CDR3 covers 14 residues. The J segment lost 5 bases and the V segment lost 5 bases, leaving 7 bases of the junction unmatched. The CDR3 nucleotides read TGTGCCAGCAGCCCATGGACAGGGAGGGAGACCCAGTACTTC. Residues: CASSPWTGRETQYF. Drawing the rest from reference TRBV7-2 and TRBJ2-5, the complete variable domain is GAGVSQSPSNKVTEKGKDVELRCDPISGHTALYWYRQSLGQGLEFLIYFQGNSAPDKSGLPSDRFSAERTGGSVSTLTIQRTQQEDSAVYLCASSPWTGRETQYFGPGTRLLVL.

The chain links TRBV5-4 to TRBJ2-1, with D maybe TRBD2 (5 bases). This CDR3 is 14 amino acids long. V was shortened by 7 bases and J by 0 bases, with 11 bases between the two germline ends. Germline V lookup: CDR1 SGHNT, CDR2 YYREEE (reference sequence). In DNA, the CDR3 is TGTGCCAGCGGTGCGGGCAGCTCCTACAATGAGCAGTTCTTC. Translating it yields CASGAGSSYNEQFF.

The CDR3 nucleotides read TGTGCCAGCAGTCCCCTGAGGGGGCACACTGAAGCTTTCTTT. Translation: CASSPLRGHTEAFF. J is TRBJ1-1 and V is TRBV6-5, with TRBD1 identical over 7 bases. CDR3 length: 14 residues. After removal of 5 bases from V and 3 bases from J, the junction contained 6 bases not matched to a gene. The germline CDR1 and CDR2 sequences are MNHEY and SVGAGI.

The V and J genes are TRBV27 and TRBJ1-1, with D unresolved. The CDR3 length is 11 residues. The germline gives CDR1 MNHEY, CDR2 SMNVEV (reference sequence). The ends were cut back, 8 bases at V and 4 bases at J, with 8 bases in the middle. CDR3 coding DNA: TGTGCCAGCGTACGAGGCACTGAAGCTTTCTTT. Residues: CASVRGTEAFF.

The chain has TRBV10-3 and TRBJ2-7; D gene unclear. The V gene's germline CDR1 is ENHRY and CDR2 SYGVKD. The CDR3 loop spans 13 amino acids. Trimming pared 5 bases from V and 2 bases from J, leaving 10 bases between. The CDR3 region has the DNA TGTGCCATCAGTAGCCCCGTTACCTACGAGCAGTACTTC. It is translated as CAISSPVTYEQYF.

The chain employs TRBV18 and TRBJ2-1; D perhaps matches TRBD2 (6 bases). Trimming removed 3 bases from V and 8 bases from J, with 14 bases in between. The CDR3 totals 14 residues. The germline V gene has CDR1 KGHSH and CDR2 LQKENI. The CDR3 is CASSPLRLDDEQFF. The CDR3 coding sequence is TGTGCCAGCTCACCTCTTCGACTAGACGATGAGCAGTTCTTC.

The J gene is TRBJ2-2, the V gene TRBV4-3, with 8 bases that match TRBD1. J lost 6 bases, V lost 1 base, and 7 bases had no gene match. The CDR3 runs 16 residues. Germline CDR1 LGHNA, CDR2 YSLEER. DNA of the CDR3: TGCGCCAGCAGCCAAGCCGGGACAGGTCACCCCGGGGAGCTGTTTTTT. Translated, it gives CASSQAGTGHPGELFF.

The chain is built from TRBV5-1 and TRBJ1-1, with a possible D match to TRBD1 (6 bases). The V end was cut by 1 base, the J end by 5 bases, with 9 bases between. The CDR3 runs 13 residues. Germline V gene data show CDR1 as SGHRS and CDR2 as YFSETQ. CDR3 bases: TGCGCCAGCAGCTTGCAGGGGCGAACTGAAGCTTTCTTT. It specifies CASSLQGRTEAFF.

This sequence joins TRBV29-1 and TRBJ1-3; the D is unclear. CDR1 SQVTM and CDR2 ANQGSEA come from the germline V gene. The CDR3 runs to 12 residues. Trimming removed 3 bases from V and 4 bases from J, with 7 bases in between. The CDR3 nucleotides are TGCAGCGTTGATTCTCCCGGAAACACCATATATTTT. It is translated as CSVDSPGNTIYF.

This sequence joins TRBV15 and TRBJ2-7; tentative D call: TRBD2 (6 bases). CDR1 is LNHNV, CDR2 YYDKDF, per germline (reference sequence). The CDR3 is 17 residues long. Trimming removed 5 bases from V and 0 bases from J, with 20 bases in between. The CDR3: CATSGGSGTAISYEQYF. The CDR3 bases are TGTGCCACCAGCGGGGGGTCCGGGACGGCAATCTCCTACGAGCAGTACTTC. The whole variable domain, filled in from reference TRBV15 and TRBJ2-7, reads DAMVIQNPRYQVTQFGKPVTLSCSQTLNHNVMYWYQQKSSQAPKLLFHYYDKDFNNEADTPDNFQSRRPNTSFCFLDIRSPGLGDTAMYLCATSGGSGTAISYEQYFGPGTRLTVT.

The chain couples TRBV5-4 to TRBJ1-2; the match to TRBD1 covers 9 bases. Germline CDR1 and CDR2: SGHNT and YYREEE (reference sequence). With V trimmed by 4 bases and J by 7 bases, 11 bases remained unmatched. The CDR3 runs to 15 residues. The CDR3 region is CASSTPGQGFGGYTF. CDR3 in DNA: TGTGCCAGCAGCACACCGGGACAGGGATTCGGTGGCTACACCTTC.

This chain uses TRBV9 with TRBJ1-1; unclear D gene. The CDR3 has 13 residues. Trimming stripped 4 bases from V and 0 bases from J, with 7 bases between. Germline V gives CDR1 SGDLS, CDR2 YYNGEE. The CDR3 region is CASSPVMNTEAFF. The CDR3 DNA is TGTGCCAGCAGCCCAGTGATGAACACTGAAGCTTTCTTT. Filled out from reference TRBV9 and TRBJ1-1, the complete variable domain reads DSGVTQTPKHLITATGQRVTLRCSPRSGDLSVYWYQQSLDQGLQFLIQYYNGEERAKGNILERFSAQQFPDLHSELNLSSLELGDSALYFCASSPVMNTEAFFGQGTRLTVV.